This TCR beta chain originates from a study of T cells in Graves' hyperthyroidism and ophthalmopathy. Amplification targeted TCR beta CDR3 regions from RNA transcripts. Primed by the HTBI set, a first-round RT-PCR was run on the TCR CDR3. MiXCR, applied by TCRdb to the multiplex PCR reads, yields one record per CDR3 protein. The top ten clones hold roughly 29% of a sample with about 500,000 distinct CDR3 sequences, roughly a sixth of them seen once. There are 13 residues in the CDR3. Germline V gives CDR1 SGHTA, CDR2 FQGTGA. The germline V and J ends were trimmed by 5 bases and 3 bases, with 11 bases remaining between them.

V and J are TRBV7-3 and TRBJ2-7; D is perhaps TRBD1 (6 bases). This TCR was recovered from a woman aged 25 to 39 with Graves' ophthalmopathy. What was sequenced was blood. CDR3 nucleotides: TGTGCCAGCAGCCAAGGACAGAACTACGAGCAGTACTTC. It codes for CASSQGQNYEQYF.